The 20 T cell receptor beta chains in this list originate from one sample, sequenced in a study of PD-L1 blockade in urothelial cancer. Time point described: pretreatment peripheral blood. Generated by immunoSEQ multiplex PCR, the TCRdb table keeps only in-frame clones and is missing some. The sample holds 15,000 to 20,000 clones, approximately 91% seen once. Here the sequenced sample was PBMCs, taken around atezolizumab (anti-PD-L1) treatment. The source is a man between 70 and 80 years old with urothelial cancer.

The chain recombines TRBV10-3 with TRBJ2-3, with TRBD1 identical over 10 bases. Trimming at V came to 5 bases and at J to 4 bases, leaving 6 bases not matched to a gene. This CDR3 contains 15 residues. Germline loops: CDR1 ENHRY, CDR2 SYGVKD. DNA for the CDR3: TGTGCCATCAGTAAGACAGGGGGCCCCGCAGATACGCAGTATTTT. Residues: CAISKTGGPADTQYF.

This clone has just one count. The chain carries TRBV7-2 and TRBJ2-5; D is possibly TRBD1 (5 bases). Looked up from germline, CDR1 is SGHTA and CDR2 is FQGNSA. V lost 7 bases to trimming and J lost 5 bases, with 20 bases between them. This CDR3 is built from 15 residues. The chain's CDR3 is CASTPGLAGAETQYF. The CDR3 DNA sequence: TGTGCCAGCACCCCAGGGTTGGCAGGTGCGGAGACCCAGTACTTC. Full variable domain (outside the CDR3, taken from reference TRBV7-2 and TRBJ2-5): GAGVSQSPSNKVTEKGKDVELRCDPISGHTALYWYRQSLGQGLEFLIYFQGNSAPDKSGLPSDRFSAERTGGSVSTLTIQRTQQEDSAVYLCASTPGLAGAETQYFGPGTRLLVL.

The V and J genes are TRBV5-1 and TRBJ1-2; maybe TRBD1 (6 bases). CDR3 length: 14 residues. Looked up from germline, CDR1 is SGHRS and CDR2 is YFSETQ. V gave up 2 bases and J gave up 5 bases, with 13 bases separating them. The CDR3 DNA reads as TGCGCCAGCAGCTTAGTGGACCAGGGGTATGGCTACACCTTC. Protein: CASSLVDQGYGYTF.

CDR3 sequence: CASSPGRDASYTF. The CDR3 coding sequence is TGTGCCAGCTCCCCCGGGAGGGACGCGAGCTACACCTTC. The chain couples TRBV18 to TRBJ1-2; TRBD1 might be the D (5 bases). V gave up 6 bases and J gave up 9 bases, with 17 bases separating them. The CDR3 is 13 residues long. Germline CDR1 and CDR2: KGHSH and LQKENI.

CDR3 sequence: CASSTLRDRGPREQYF. The CDR3 bases are TGTGCCAGCTCAACTCTCCGGGACAGGGGTCCTCGGGAGCAGTACTTC. The chain recombines TRBV18 with TRBJ2-7, with 10 bases matching TRBD1. Germline lookup yields CDR1 KGHSH and CDR2 LQKENI. The V segment lost 5 bases and the J segment 7 bases; nucleotides outside the gene matches: 14. The CDR3 length is 16 residues. Full variable domain (rest looked up from reference TRBV18 and TRBJ2-7): NAGVMQNPRHLVRRRGQEARLRCSPMKGHSHVYWYRQLPEEGLKFMVYLQKENIIDESGMPKERFSAEFPKEGPSILRIQQVVRGDSAAYFCASSTLRDRGPREQYFGPGTRLTVT.

The V and J genes are TRBV10-3 and TRBJ2-2; 12 positions agree with TRBD1. The CDR3 consists of 19 residues. Germline loops: CDR1 ENHRY, CDR2 SYGVKD. With V trimmed by 4 bases and J by 0 bases, 9 bases remained unmatched. The CDR3, as DNA: TGTGCCATCAGTGGAACGGGACAGGGGGCTCCCACGAACACCGGGGAGCTGTTTTTT. It specifies CAISGTGQGAPTNTGELFF.

The chain employs TRBV7-8 and TRBJ1-2; perhaps TRBD1 as D (6 bases). Trimming pared 4 bases from V and 5 bases from J, leaving 11 bases between. Germline assignment: CDR1 SGHVS and CDR2 FQNEAQ. The CDR3 has 13 residues. The DNA for the CDR3 is TGTGCCAGCAGCTCGACAGGAGCTTATGGCTACACCTTC. Translating gives CASSSTGAYGYTF. The variable domain in full, completed from reference TRBV7-8 and TRBJ1-2, reads GAGVSQSPRYKVAKRGQDVALRCDPISGHVSLFWYQQALGQGPEFLTYFQNEAQLDKSGLPSDRFFAERPEGSVSTLKIQRTQQEDSAVYLCASSSTGAYGYTFGSGTRLTVV.

This chain uses TRBV6-4 with TRBJ2-1, with 10 bases that match TRBD1. The V segment lost 4 bases and the J segment 7 bases; nucleotides outside the gene matches: 4. The CDR3 contains 14 residues. CDR1 is MRHNA and CDR2 is SNTAGT in the germline V gene. CDR3 sequence: CASSGGQGMNEQFF. In nucleotides, the CDR3 is TGTGCCAGCAGTGGGGGACAGGGGATGAATGAGCAGTTCTTC.

V gene TRBV7-2 combines with J gene TRBJ2-3, with TRBD1 identical over 7 bases. J was trimmed by 3 bases and V by 4 bases; bases with no gene match: 4. The CDR3 sequence is 14 residues long. In germline, CDR1 is SGHTA, CDR2 FQGNSA. The DNA for the CDR3 is TGTGCCAGCAGCTCAATACAGGGGACAGATACGCAGTATTTT. Protein sequence: CASSSIQGTDTQYF.

V and J are TRBV7-2 and TRBJ2-7; tentative D call: TRBD1 (5 bases). V was clipped by 5 bases and J by 7 bases, with 21 bases between them. Germline CDR1 and CDR2: SGHTA and FQGNSA. The CDR3 is 15 residues long. CDR3 sequence reads: CASSPARVKQGEQYF. Written as DNA, the CDR3 is TGTGCCAGCAGCCCAGCCAGGGTTAAGCAGGGTGAGCAGTACTTC.

This sequence joins TRBV2 and TRBJ2-5; D is perhaps TRBD2 (6 bases). The ends were cut back, 1 base at V and 0 bases at J, with 18 bases in the middle. The CDR3 contains 18 residues. Looked up from germline, CDR1 is SNHLY and CDR2 is FYNNEI. The CDR3 sequence: CASSEGPGGGTYQETQYF. Written as DNA, the CDR3 is TGTGCCAGCAGTGAAGGACCGGGTGGGGGGACGTACCAAGAGACCCAGTACTTC.

The chain is built from TRBV20-1 and TRBJ2-3, with D possibly TRBD2 on 5 matching bases. Germline CDR1 DFQATT, CDR2 SNEGSKA (reference sequence). The CDR3 length is 11 residues. The V and J ends lost 3 bases and 6 bases respectively, with 7 bases between them. The DNA for the CDR3 is TGCAGTGCTAGGAGAGGGGATACGCAGTATTTT. Protein: CSARRGDTQYF.

The genes are TRBV4-1 and TRBJ2-7; weak D call: TRBD1 (5 bases). There are 13 residues in the CDR3. V was clipped by 6 bases and J by 1 base, with 10 bases between them. Germline CDR1 reads MGHRA; CDR2 reads YSYEKL. The CDR3 sequence is CASSPTGSYEQYF. The CDR3 DNA reads as TGCGCCAGCAGTCCAACAGGATCCTACGAGCAGTACTTC.

The chain carries TRBV7-9 and TRBJ2-3, with D tentatively TRBD2 (6 bases). V was trimmed by 4 bases and J by 5 bases, leaving 13 bases between them. There are 14 residues in the CDR3. CDR1 and CDR2 (germline): SEHNR, FQNEAQ (reference sequence). CDR3 coding DNA: TGTGCCAGCAGCTCCGGGGGTCCGGGAGATACGCAGTATTTT. Protein sequence: CASSSGGPGDTQYF.

This chain connects TRBV7-8 to TRBJ1-4; possible D gene TRBD1, 5 bases. The CDR3 runs to 18 residues. Germline assignment: CDR1 SGHVS and CDR2 FQNEAQ. Trimming stripped 0 bases from V and 0 bases from J, with 14 bases between. As DNA, the CDR3 is TGTGCCAGCAGCTTAGCGGTCCAGGGCCCAACAACTAATGAAAAACTGTTTTTT. It codes for CASSLAVQGPTTNEKLFF. The full variable domain, completed using reference TRBV7-8 and TRBJ1-4, is GAGVSQSPRYKVAKRGQDVALRCDPISGHVSLFWYQQALGQGPEFLTYFQNEAQLDKSGLPSDRFFAERPEGSVSTLKIQRTQQEDSAVYLCASSLAVQGPTTNEKLFFGSGTQLSVL.

The V gene is TRBV5-4, the J gene TRBJ2-5; D remains unclear. Trimming shortened V by 1 base and J by 4 bases, and 11 bases separated the two germline ends. The V gene's germline CDR1 is SGHNT and CDR2 YYREEE (reference sequence). The CDR3 loop spans 14 amino acids. Written as DNA, the CDR3 is TGTGCCAGCAGCTTGCCCCAATCCCCAGAGACCCAGTACTTC. The encoded protein is CASSLPQSPETQYF.

The rearrangement uses TRBV29-1 and TRBJ2-7, with a weak D call TRBD2 (5 bases). Germline lookup yields CDR1 SQVTM and CDR2 ANQGSEA. CDR3 length: 14 residues. The V end lost 2 bases, the J end lost 3 bases, and 14 bases lay between the germline ends. DNA of the CDR3: TGCAGCGTTGAATTGGGTAGAGGGATCTACGAGCAGTACTTC. It is translated as CSVELGRGIYEQYF.

The V gene is TRBV12-5, the J gene TRBJ2-1, with a weak D call TRBD2 (7 bases). This CDR3 comprises 14 residues. Germline V CDR1 and CDR2: LGHNT, FRNRAP. Trimming stripped 4 bases from V and 4 bases from J, with 11 bases between. The CDR3 reads CASGWGGLYNEQFF. In DNA form, the CDR3 reads TGTGCTAGTGGTTGGGGGGGCCTATACAATGAGCAGTTCTTC.

The chain has TRBV6-4 and TRBJ2-5; 11 bases align to TRBD2. CDR3 size: 15 residues. V gave up 7 bases and J gave up 0 bases; unmatched junction bases: 4. Germline V gives CDR1 MRHNA, CDR2 SNTAGT. In DNA, the CDR3 is TGTGCCAGCAAGCCGGGACTAGCGGACCAAGAGACCCAGTACTTC. Its protein is CASKPGLADQETQYF.

The genes are TRBV5-1 and TRBJ1-6, with a possible D match to TRBD1 (5 bases). Germline-derived CDR1 and CDR2 are SGHRS and YFSETQ. This CDR3 is 18 amino acids long. V lost 3 bases to trimming and J lost 0 bases, with 16 bases between them. CDR3 in amino acids: CASSSSGQANSYNSPLHF. The CDR3 nucleotides are TGCGCCAGCAGCTCCTCAGGACAAGCTAACTCCTATAATTCACCCCTCCACTTT.